This paragraph reports one T cell receptor beta chain. This sample stems from a study of blood T cell repertoires in COVID-19. J lost 6 bases, V lost 0 bases, and 7 bases had no gene match. Germline CDR1 and CDR2: MNHEY and SVGAGI. There are 16 residues in the CDR3. Profiled with immunoSEQ multiplex PCR; TCRdb holds only in-frame clones, not every one. Of approximately 300,000 clones listed, roughly 84% are singletons. This receptor was taken from a man aged 45-65 years with active or convalescent COVID-19. The sequenced sample was peripheral blood. The rearrangement joins TRBV6-5 to TRBJ2-7, with 11 nucleotides matching TRBD2. CDR3 sequence reads: CASSYSGSGRAAEQYF. As DNA, the CDR3 is TGTGCCAGCAGTTACTCCGGTAGCGGGAGGGCCGCCGAGCAGTACTTC.